These 20 T cell receptor beta chains came from one sample sequenced in a study of post-analysis software for immune sequencing data. Overall study findings and caveats: Roughly 5 TRBV segments occurring more often in patients than controls included TRBV5-6, TRBV5-1 and TRBV20-1.

Which antigens these TCRs recognize remains unknown. Presence of unique molecular identifiers characterized the TCR beta cDNA libraries. TCRdb independently ran MiXCR on the PCR reads; one entry per CDR3 protein. The sample shows 150,000 to 200,000 distinct CDR3 sequences, about 29% of them seen only once. The sample consisted of blood. All receptors come from a girl aged 5 to 17 with multiple sclerosis.

This clonotype was observed a few times. It may be a read error: a sequence one base away is much more abundant. The rearrangement joins TRBV6-5 to TRBJ1-2; the D gene is possibly TRBD1 (5 bases). Germline-derived CDR1 and CDR2 are MNHEY and SVGAGI. The CDR3 extends over 15 amino acids. CDR3 sequence: CVSSYSIEERGGYTF. The CDR3 bases are TGTGTCAGCAGTTACTCAATTGAAGAGAGGGGTGGCTACACCTTC.

On this clonotype: Given a much more abundant clone one base away, this may be a read error. The V and J genes are TRBV5-1 and TRBJ2-3, with D possibly being TRBD1 (6 bases). Trimming removed 4 bases from V and 2 bases from J, with 17 bases in between. This CDR3 region has 16 residues. Looked up from germline, CDR1 is SGHRS and CDR2 is YFSETQ. Here the CDR3 DNA reads TGCGCCAGCAGCCATAATGGACAGCCTCTCACAGATACGCAGTATTTT. Protein: CASSHNGQPLTDTQYF.

In its sample, this clonotype was seen once. A junction end diverges from the germline sequence, so it may reflect a read error. The chain has TRBV7-2 and TRBJ1-2; 8 positions agree with TRBD1. The CDR3 spans 12 residues. Germline V gene lookup returns CDR1 SGHTA and CDR2 FQGNSA. The CDR3 region has the DNA TGTGTCAGCAGCTTGACAGGGGTGGGCTACACCTTC. It codes for CVSSLTGVGYTF.

In its sample, this clonotype was seen many times. The rearrangement uses TRBV20-1 and TRBJ1-5, with TRBD1 matching over 7 bases. V trimming: 6 bases; J trimming: 3 bases; junction bases outside the gene matches: 2. CDR3 size: 12 residues. Germline V CDR1 and CDR2: DFQATT, SNEGSKA (reference sequence). CDR3 sequence: CSAQGDNQPQHF. The CDR3 DNA sequence: TGCAGTGCCCAGGGGGACAATCAGCCCCAGCATTTT.

This clonotype has ten or more counts. The chain combines TRBV4-2 with TRBJ2-7; 10 bases align to TRBD2. The CDR3 is made up of 15 amino acids. The germline CDR1 and CDR2 sequences are LGHNA and YNFKEQ. Unmatched junction bases numbered 6, after V lost 4 bases and J lost 3 bases. CDR3 in DNA: TGTGCCAGCAGCCCCGGGACTAGCGCTTTCTACGAGCAGTACTTC. This gives the protein CASSPGTSAFYEQYF.

V and J are TRBV12-3 or TRBV12-4 and TRBJ2-4; the D gene is possibly TRBD1 (6 bases). The better agreement between TRBJ2-7 and the DNA end casts doubt on the J call. The CDR3 has 15 residues. CDR3 bases: TGTGCCAGCAGTTTTCCCGACAGGCCCTCCTACGAGCAGTACTTC. This translates into CASSFPDRPSYEQYF.

This clonotype was seen ten or more times. This sequence joins TRBV7-9 and TRBJ2-7; 10 bases agree with TRBD2. Trimming at V came to 5 bases and at J to 3 bases, leaving 7 bases not matched to a gene. Germline assignment: CDR1 SEHNR and CDR2 FQNEAQ (reference sequence). The CDR3 is 15 amino acids. The DNA of the CDR3 is TGTGCCAGCAGCCCGACTAGCGGGCGACTCTACGAGCAGTACTTC. It is translated as CASSPTSGRLYEQYF.

This clonotype was seen just once. The chain is built from TRBV4-1 and TRBJ1-2; D uncertain. The CDR3 is made up of 14 amino acids. The V gene lost 0 bases and the J gene lost 8 bases, with 13 bases spanning the gap. CDR1 and CDR2 from the germline V gene are MGHRA and YSYEKL. CDR3 in amino acids: CASSQDQASCGYTF. The CDR3 DNA sequence: TGCGCCAGCAGCCAAGATCAAGCCAGCTGCGGCTACACCTTC.

This sequence joins TRBV6-1 and TRBJ1-1, with D perhaps TRBD1 (5 bases). Germline loops: CDR1 MNHNS, CDR2 SASEGT. The CDR3 loop spans 16 amino acids. Trimming pared 5 bases from V and 6 bases from J, leaving 22 bases between. The chain's CDR3 is CASSQIGGRFSAEAFF. The CDR3 DNA reads as TGTGCCAGCAGTCAAATTGGGGGACGGTTCTCAGCTGAAGCTTTCTTT.

This clonotype has a count of ten or more. This rearrangement joins TRBV5-1 to TRBJ2-5; 8 bases align to TRBD2. The junction had 4 bases not matched to a gene; V was cut back by 5 bases and J by 1 base. The germline V gene encodes CDR1 SGHRS and CDR2 YFSETQ. This CDR3 region has 14 residues. This CDR3 is CASRNAGGQETQYF. In DNA form, the CDR3 reads TGCGCCAGCAGAAATGCGGGAGGCCAAGAGACCCAGTACTTC.

This clonotype was picked up many times. The CDR3 DNA reads as TGCGCCAGCAGCCCCCCCTTTGATACGCAGTATTTT. It is translated as CASSPPFDTQYF. The rearrangement joins TRBV4-1 to TRBJ2-3; D remains ambiguous. V gave up 4 bases and J gave up 6 bases, with 8 bases separating them. Germline V CDR1 and CDR2: MGHRA, YSYEKL. The CDR3 length is 12 residues.

This clonotype was counted many times. The CDR3 nucleotides read TGTGCCAGCAGCTTACGGGGGTTAATAGCGGATGAGCAGTTCTTC. Amino acids: CASSLRGLIADEQFF. The chain joins TRBV7-7 to TRBJ2-1, with D perhaps TRBD2 (6 bases). Germline lookup yields CDR1 SSHAT and CDR2 FNYEAQ (reference sequence). Trimming took 2 bases from V and 8 from J, leaving 16 bases between them. This CDR3 is built from 15 residues. Full variable domain (outside the CDR3, taken from reference TRBV7-7 and TRBJ2-1): GAGVSQSPRYKVTKRGQDVTLRCDPISSHATLYWYQQALGQGPEFLTYFNYEAQPDKSGLPSDRFSAERPEGSISTLTIQRTEQRDSAMYRCASSLRGLIADEQFFGPGTRLTVL.

Turning to this clonotype: This sequence may be a read error, since a much larger clone differs from it by one base. The chain employs TRBV20-1 and TRBJ2-7, with D tentatively TRBD1 or TRBD2 (7 bases each). Germline V lookup: CDR1 DFQATT, CDR2 SNEGSKA (reference sequence). V lost 2 bases, J lost 7 bases, and 33 bases lay in between. This CDR3 contains 19 residues. The CDR3 sequence: CSARWVLAGAGGTYNEQYF. The CDR3 nucleotides read TGCAGTGCTAGATGGGTTCTGGCGGGAGCAGGGGGGACCTACAATGAGCAGTACTTC.

The chain is built from TRBV5-1 and TRBJ2-1, with 7 bases aligning to TRBD2. Germline V gene sequence: CDR1 SGHRS, CDR2 YFSETQ. Trimming cost V 9 bases and J 8 bases; bases outside gene matches: 14. The CDR3 extends over 14 amino acids. CDR3 nucleotide sequence: TGCGCCACCCAGCGACTAGCCGACGGGGATGAGCAGTTCTTC. The encoded protein is CATQRLADGDEQFF.

This clonotype has a handful of counts. V gene TRBV29-1 combines with J gene TRBJ1-1; 8 bases are shared with TRBD1. Unmatched junction bases numbered 11, after V lost 7 bases and J lost 7 bases. The CDR3 totals 13 residues. Germline V lookup: CDR1 SQVTM, CDR2 ANQGSEA. Here the CDR3 reads CSAPGTGELEAFF. CDR3 in DNA: TGCAGCGCTCCCGGGACAGGAGAGCTTGAAGCTTTCTTT.

To note about this clonotype: A junction end diverges from the germline sequence, so it may reflect a read error. The chain employs TRBV10-2 and TRBJ1-2; D might be TRBD1 (5 bases). CDR1 is WSHSY and CDR2 is SAAADI in the germline V gene. The CDR3 loop spans 15 amino acids. The DNA of the CDR3 is TGCGCCAGCGGGACCGGGCCGTTACCTAACTATAGCTACACCTTC. Its protein product is CASGTGPLPNYSYTF.

Ten or more counts support this clonotype. The rearrangement joins TRBV5-1 to TRBJ2-7; possible D gene TRBD1, 6 bases. The CDR3 is 14 amino acids. V shed 3 bases and J shed 5 bases, with 15 bases lying between them. CDR1 SGHRS and CDR2 YFSETQ come from the germline V gene. CDR3 sequence: CASSSGQYNHEQYF. CDR3 coding DNA: TGCGCCAGCAGCTCAGGACAGTATAACCACGAGCAGTACTTC.

This clonotype was observed at least ten times. This chain joins TRBV10-3 and TRBJ2-4, with 8 bases that match TRBD1. With 10 bases clipped from V and 12 bases from J, the junction kept 17 bases outside the gene matches. CDR1 is ENHRY and CDR2 is SYGVKD in the germline V gene. The CDR3 totals 14 residues. The DNA of the CDR3 is TGTGCCACGACGGGACAGGCCGGGGAAACGGGTCAGTACTTC. This gives the protein CATTGQAGETGQYF.

The CDR3 coding sequence is TGTGCCAGCAGTCCAGGGACAGGTGAAGCTTTCTTT. Its protein is CASSPGTGEAFF. V gene TRBV12-3 or TRBV12-4 combines with J gene TRBJ1-1; 8 bases are a match to TRBD1. The V segment lost 5 bases and the J segment 7 bases; nucleotides outside the gene matches: 3. The length of the CDR3 is 12 residues.

This clonotype turned up a few times. The chain has TRBV27 and TRBJ1-1; a weak D match, TRBD1 (6 bases). V shed 5 bases and J shed 0 bases, with 10 bases lying between them. The CDR3 has 14 residues. Germline values: CDR1 MNHEY, CDR2 SMNVEV (reference sequence). In DNA form, the CDR3 reads TGTGCCAGCAGTCCTGGACAGATGAACACTGAAGCTTTCTTT. Protein sequence: CASSPGQMNTEAFF.